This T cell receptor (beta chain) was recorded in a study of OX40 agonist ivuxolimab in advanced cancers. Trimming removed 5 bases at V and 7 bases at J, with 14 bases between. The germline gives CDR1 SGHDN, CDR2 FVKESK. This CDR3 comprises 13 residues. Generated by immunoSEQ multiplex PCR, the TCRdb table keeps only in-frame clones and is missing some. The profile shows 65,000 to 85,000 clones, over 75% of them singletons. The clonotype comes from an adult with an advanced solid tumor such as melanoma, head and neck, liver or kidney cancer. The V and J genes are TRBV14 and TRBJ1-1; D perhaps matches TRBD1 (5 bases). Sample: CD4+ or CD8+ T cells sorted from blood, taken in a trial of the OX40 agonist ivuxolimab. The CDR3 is CASSGRKGVEAFF. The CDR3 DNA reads TGTGCCAGCAGCGGTCGGAAAGGGGTTGAAGCTTTCTTT. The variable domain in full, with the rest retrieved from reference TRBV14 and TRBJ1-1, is EAGVTQFPSHSVIEKGQTVTLRCDPISGHDNLYWYRRVMGKEIKFLLHFVKESKQDESGMPNNRFLAERTGGTYSTLKVQPAELEDSGVYFCASSGRKGVEAFFGQGTRLTVV.